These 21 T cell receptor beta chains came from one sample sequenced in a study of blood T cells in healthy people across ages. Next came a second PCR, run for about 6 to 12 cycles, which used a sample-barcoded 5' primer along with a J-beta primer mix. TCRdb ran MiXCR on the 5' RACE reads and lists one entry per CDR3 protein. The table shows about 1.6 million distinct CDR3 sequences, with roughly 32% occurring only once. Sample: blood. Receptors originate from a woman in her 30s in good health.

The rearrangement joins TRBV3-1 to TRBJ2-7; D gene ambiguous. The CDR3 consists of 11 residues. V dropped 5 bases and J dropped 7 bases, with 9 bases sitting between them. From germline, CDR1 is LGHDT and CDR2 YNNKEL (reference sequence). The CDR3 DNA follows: TGTGCCAGCAGCGGTCCCCGGGAGCAGTACTTC. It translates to CASSGPREQYF.

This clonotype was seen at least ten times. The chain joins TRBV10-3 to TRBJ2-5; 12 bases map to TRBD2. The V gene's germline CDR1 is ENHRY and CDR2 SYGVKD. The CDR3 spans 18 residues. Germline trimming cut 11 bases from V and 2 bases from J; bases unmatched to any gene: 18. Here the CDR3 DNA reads TGTGCCGGGGGGGCCGAGACAACGACTAGCGGGGGACAAGAGACCCAGTACTTC. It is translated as CAGGAETTTSGGQETQYF.

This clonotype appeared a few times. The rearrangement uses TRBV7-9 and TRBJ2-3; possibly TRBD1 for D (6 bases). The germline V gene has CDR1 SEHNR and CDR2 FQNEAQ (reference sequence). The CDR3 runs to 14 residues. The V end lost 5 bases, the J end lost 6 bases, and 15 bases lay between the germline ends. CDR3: CASSRDISSDTQYF. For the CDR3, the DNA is TGTGCCAGCAGCCGGGACATTAGTTCGGATACGCAGTATTTT.

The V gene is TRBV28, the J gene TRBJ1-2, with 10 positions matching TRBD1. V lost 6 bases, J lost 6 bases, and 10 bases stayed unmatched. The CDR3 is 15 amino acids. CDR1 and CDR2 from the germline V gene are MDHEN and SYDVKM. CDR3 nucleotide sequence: TGTGCCAGCAGGTCCTCCGGGACAGGGGTAGATGGCTACACCTTC. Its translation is CASRSSGTGVDGYTF.

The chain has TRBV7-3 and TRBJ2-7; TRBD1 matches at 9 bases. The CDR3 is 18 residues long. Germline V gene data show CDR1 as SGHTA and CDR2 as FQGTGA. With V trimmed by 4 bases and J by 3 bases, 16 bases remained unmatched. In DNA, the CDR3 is TGTGCCAGCAGCTCCTCTAGGGACAGGGAGGGGAAAGGCTACGAGCAGTACTTC. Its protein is CASSSSRDREGKGYEQYF.

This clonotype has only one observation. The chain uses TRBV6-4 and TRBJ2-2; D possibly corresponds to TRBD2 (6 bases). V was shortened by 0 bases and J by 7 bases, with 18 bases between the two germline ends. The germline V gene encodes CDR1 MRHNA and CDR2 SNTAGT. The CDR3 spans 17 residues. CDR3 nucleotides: TGTGCCAGCAGTGACTCAACTCTTGGAGGGATGGGCGGGGAGCTGTTTTTT. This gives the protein CASSDSTLGGMGGELFF.

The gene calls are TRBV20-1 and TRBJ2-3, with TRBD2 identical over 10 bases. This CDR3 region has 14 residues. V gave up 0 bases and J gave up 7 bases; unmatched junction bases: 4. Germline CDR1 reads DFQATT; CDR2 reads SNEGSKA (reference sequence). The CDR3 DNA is TGCAGTGCTAGAGACAGCGGGGGGGCTAATACGCAGTATTTT. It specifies CSARDSGGANTQYF.

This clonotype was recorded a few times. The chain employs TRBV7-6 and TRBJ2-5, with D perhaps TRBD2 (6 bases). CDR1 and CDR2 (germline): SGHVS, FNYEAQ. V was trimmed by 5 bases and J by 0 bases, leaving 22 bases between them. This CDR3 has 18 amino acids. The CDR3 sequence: CASSPFFPSGHYQETQYF. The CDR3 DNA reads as TGTGCCAGCAGCCCGTTTTTTCCCAGCGGGCATTACCAAGAGACCCAGTACTTC.

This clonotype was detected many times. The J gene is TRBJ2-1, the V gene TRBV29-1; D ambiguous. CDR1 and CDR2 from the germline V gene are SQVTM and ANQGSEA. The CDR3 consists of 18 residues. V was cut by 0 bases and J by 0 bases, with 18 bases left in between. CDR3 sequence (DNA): TGCAGCGTTGAAGACAGTCAGGCGCCAAAGACCTCCTACAATGAGCAGTTCTTC. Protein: CSVEDSQAPKTSYNEQFF.

The CDR3 protein is CASNPGTGLGYEQYF. CDR3 bases: TGTGCCAGCAACCCCGGGACAGGACTTGGCTACGAGCAGTACTTC. The chain couples TRBV27 to TRBJ2-7; 8 nucleotides line up with TRBD1. From germline, CDR1 is MNHEY and CDR2 SMNVEV (reference sequence). CDR3 length: 15 residues. V was clipped by 7 bases and J by 3 bases; unmatched bases: 11.

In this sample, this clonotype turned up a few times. CDR3 in DNA: TGCGCCAGCAGCTTGGAGGAGGGAGAGCGGGGGCTTTCTGAGACCCAGTACTTC. It codes for CASSLEEGERGLSETQYF. The J gene is TRBJ2-5, the V gene TRBV5-1; 8 positions match TRBD2. Germline assignment: CDR1 SGHRS and CDR2 YFSETQ. The CDR3 sequence is 18 residues long. V lost 0 bases and J lost 5; bases outside the gene matches: 15.

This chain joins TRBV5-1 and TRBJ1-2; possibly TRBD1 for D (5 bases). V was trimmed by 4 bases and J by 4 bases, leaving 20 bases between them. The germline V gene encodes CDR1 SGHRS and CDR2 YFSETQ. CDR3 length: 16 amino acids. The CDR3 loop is CASSGDQGAQGYGYTF. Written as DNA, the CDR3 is TGCGCCAGCAGCGGCGATCAAGGGGCGCAGGGCTATGGCTACACCTTC.

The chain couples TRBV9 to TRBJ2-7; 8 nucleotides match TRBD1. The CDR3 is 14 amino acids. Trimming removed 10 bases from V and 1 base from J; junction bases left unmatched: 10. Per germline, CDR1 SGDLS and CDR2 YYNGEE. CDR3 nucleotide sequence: TGTGCCTCCGCCTCGGACAGGGCTTCCTACGAGCAGTACTTC. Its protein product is CASASDRASYEQYF.

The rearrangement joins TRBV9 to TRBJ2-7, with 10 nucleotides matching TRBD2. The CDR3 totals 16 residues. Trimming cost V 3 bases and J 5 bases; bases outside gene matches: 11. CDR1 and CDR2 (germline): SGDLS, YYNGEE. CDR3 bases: TGTGCCAGCAGCGGGTGGAGCGGGAGGGCCTCAGACGAGCAGTACTTC. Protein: CASSGWSGRASDEQYF.

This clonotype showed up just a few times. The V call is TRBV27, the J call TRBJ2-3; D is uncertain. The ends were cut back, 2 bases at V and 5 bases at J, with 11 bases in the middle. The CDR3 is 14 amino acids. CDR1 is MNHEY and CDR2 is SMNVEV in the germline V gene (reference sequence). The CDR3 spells CASSLGGRLDTQYF. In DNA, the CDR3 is TGTGCCAGCAGTTTAGGCGGCAGGTTAGATACGCAGTATTTT.

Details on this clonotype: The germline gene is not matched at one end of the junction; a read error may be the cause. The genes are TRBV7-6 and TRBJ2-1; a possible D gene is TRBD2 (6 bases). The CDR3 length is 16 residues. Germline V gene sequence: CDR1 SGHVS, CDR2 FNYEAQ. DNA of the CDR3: TGTGCCAGCAGTTTAGTGCCCGGGGGTTCCTACAATGAGCGGTTCTTC. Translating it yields CASSLVPGGSYNERFF. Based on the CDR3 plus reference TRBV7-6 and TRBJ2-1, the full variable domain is GAGVSQSPRYKVTKRGQDVALRCDPISGHVSLYWYRQALGQGPEFLTYFNYEAQQDKSGLPNDRFSAERPEGSISTLTIQRTEQRDSAMYRCASSLVPGGSYNERFFGPGTRLTVL.

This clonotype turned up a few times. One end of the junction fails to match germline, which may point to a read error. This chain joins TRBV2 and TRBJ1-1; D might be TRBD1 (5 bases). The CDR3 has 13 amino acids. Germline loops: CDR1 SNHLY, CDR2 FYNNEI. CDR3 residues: CASSEQGGTEAFF. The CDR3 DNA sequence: TGCGCCAGCAGTGAGCAGGGCGGCACTGAAGCTTTCTTT.

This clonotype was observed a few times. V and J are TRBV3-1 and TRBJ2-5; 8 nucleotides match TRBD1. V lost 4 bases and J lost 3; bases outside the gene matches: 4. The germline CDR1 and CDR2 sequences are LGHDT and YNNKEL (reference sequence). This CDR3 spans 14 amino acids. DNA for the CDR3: TGTGCCAGCAGCCCTTGGACAGGGAAAGAGACCCAGTACTTC. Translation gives CASSPWTGKETQYF.

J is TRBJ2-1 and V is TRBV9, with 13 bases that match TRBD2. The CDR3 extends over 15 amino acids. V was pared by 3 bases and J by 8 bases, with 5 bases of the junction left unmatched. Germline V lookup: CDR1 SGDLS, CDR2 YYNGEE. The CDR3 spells CASSERTSGSDEQFF. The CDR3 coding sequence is TGTGCCAGCAGCGAGAGGACTAGCGGGAGCGATGAGCAGTTCTTC.

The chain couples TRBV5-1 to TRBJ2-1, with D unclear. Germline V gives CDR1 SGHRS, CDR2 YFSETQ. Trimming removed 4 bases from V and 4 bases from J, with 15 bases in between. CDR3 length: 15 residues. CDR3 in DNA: TGCGCCAGCAGCCACGGACGTTCTCAATACAATGAGCAGTTCTTC. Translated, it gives CASSHGRSQYNEQFF. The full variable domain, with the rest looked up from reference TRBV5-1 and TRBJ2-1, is KAGVTQTPRYLIKTRGQQVTLSCSPISGHRSVSWYQQTPGQGLQFLFEYFSETQRNKGNFPGRFSGRQFSNSRSEMNVSTLELGDSALYLCASSHGRSQYNEQFFGPGTRLTVL.

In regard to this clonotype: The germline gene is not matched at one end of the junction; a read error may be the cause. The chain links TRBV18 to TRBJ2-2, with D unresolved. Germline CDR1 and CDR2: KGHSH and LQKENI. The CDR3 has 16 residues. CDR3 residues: CASSPPAGLDTGELFF. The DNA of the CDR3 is TGTGCCAGCTCGCCACCGGCCGGGTTGGACACCGGGGAGCTGTTTTTT.